This T cell receptor (beta chain) was documented in a study of blood T cell repertoires in COVID-19. V was pared by 4 bases and J by 1 base, with 8 bases of the junction left unmatched. Looked up from germline, CDR1 is LGHDT and CDR2 is YNNKEL (reference sequence). The length of the CDR3 is 16 residues. Some clones are missing from TCRdb's copy, which holds only in-frame ones; the method was immunoSEQ multiplex PCR. This sample has around 190,000 clones, with 82% found just once. The gene calls are TRBV3-1 (or the pseudogene TRBV3-2) and TRBJ2-5; 8 nucleotides align to TRBD2. The receptor was derived from a woman in her sixties with COVID-19, enrolled during active disease. Sequenced: peripheral blood. Here the CDR3 reads CASSPTGGAIQETQYF. The DNA of the CDR3 is TGTGCCAGCAGCCCGACGGGAGGGGCCATCCAAGAGACCCAGTACTTC.